Below, one TCR beta chain is given with its context. What it binds is not known. This sample was included in a study of CD8+CD57+ T cells in acquired aplastic anemia. Study-wide background: Mean DNA quantity obtained from sorted CD4+ and CD8+ cells was around 3.2 ug.

The template used for profiling TCR beta VDJ and CDR3 was genomic DNA. Using its own MiXCR run on the reads, TCRdb lists one record per CDR3 protein. The table includes about 170,000 distinct CDR3 sequences, 55% to 70% detected once. Study-level findings and limits: Patients and controls shared 25 to 35 CD8+ CDR3 sequences, highly expressed in patients. Controls and patients did not differ significantly in CD8+ Simpson's diversity.

V lost 3 bases, J lost 5 bases, and 6 bases stayed unmatched. Germline CDR1 SGHVS, CDR2 FQNEAQ. This CDR3 is 16 amino acids long. The sequence was obtained from a human donor in good health. Material: sorted CD4+, CD8+, or CD8+CD57+ T cells (not recorded which) from PBMCs. The rearrangement links TRBV7-8 to TRBJ2-2; 10 positions match TRBD2. Here the CDR3 DNA reads TGTGCCAGCAGCTTCGAACTAGCGGGGAGGACCGGGGAGCTGTTTTTT. Translation: CASSFELAGRTGELFF.